One sample yielded the 13 T cell receptor beta chains listed below, sequenced in a study of blood T cell repertoires in COVID-19 (TCRdb year 2020). The method was the immunoSEQ multiplex PCR assay. TCRdb carries this immuneACCESS record with in-frame sequences only. Its versions omit some clonotypes, under half of them owing to an unresolved V gene in the studies checked, with the rest unexplained. Counted in this sample were 150,000 to 160,000 clones; 70% to 90% of them appeared once. The top ten clones comprise roughly 0.6% of the sample. Sequenced material: peripheral blood. The receptors shown here come from a man in his sixties with COVID-19, enrolled during active disease.

This chain uses TRBV5-1 with TRBJ2-2; 9 bases match TRBD1. This CDR3 is 15 amino acids long. With V trimmed by 5 bases and J by 6 bases, 8 bases remained unmatched. Germline V gives CDR1 SGHRS, CDR2 YFSETQ. CDR3 sequence reads: CASRRGTGGPGELFF. The CDR3 nucleotides read TGCGCCAGCAGGCGCGGAACAGGGGGCCCCGGGGAGCTGTTTTTT.

The chain has TRBV12-3 or TRBV12-4 and TRBJ1-2; D gene ambiguous. Trimming took 5 bases from V and 0 from J, leaving 7 bases between them. The CDR3 is 13 amino acids. For the CDR3, the DNA is TGTGCCAGCAGTCGAGACACTAACTATGGCTACACCTTC. Residues: CASSRDTNYGYTF.

The J gene is TRBJ2-7, the V gene TRBV7-2; D is undetermined. V was cut by 1 base and J by 0 bases, with 4 bases left in between. This CDR3 has 13 amino acids. Germline loops: CDR1 SGHTA, CDR2 FQGNSA. The CDR3 nucleotides are TGTGCCAGCAGCTTAGGGCACTCCTACGAGCAGTACTTC. Translating it yields CASSLGHSYEQYF.

The rearrangement joins TRBV28 to TRBJ2-5; 8 bases match TRBD1. The CDR3 is 16 amino acids. Germline values: CDR1 MDHEN, CDR2 SYDVKM. V dropped 5 bases and J dropped 1; count of bases not matched to a gene: 9. This CDR3 reads CASSLPTGAFQETQYF. In nucleotides, the CDR3 is TGTGCCAGCAGTCTACCGACAGGGGCCTTCCAAGAGACCCAGTACTTC.

This clone was detected once. The gene calls are TRBV6-5 and TRBJ1-3; 7 bases map to TRBD1. The length of the CDR3 is 14 residues. V lost 6 bases and J lost 2; bases outside the gene matches: 4. Germline CDR1 and CDR2: MNHEY and SVGAGI. The CDR3 bases are TGTGCCAGCAGCCCCACAGGGGCTGGAAACACCATATATTTT. This gives the protein CASSPTGAGNTIYF.

The V call is TRBV4-3, the J call TRBJ2-7; TRBD2 agrees at 10 bases. This CDR3 is built from 16 residues. Germline CDR1 reads LGHNA; CDR2 reads YSLEER. V gave up 3 bases and J gave up 1 base; unmatched junction bases: 6. This chain's CDR3 is CASSHGTSVRSYEQYF. The CDR3 DNA sequence: TGCGCCAGCAGCCACGGGACTAGCGTTAGGTCCTACGAGCAGTACTTC.

The chain couples TRBV19 to TRBJ1-5, with no clear D. The CDR3 is 14 amino acids. The germline CDR1 and CDR2 sequences are LNHDA and SQIVND (reference sequence). Trimming shortened V by 5 bases and J by 0 bases, and 8 bases separated the two germline ends. The CDR3, as DNA: TGTGCCAGTAGTTACCAGGTTAGCAATCAGCCCCAGCATTTT. Its protein product is CASSYQVSNQPQHF.

This clone was seen a few times. This rearrangement joins TRBV6-4 to TRBJ2-3, with 9 bases fitting TRBD1. Trimming took 4 bases from V and 1 from J; bases not matched to a gene: 0. There are 14 residues in the CDR3. Germline CDR1 and CDR2: MRHNA and SNTAGT. The CDR3 DNA reads TGTGCCAGCAGTGGGACAGGGGGCACAGATACGCAGTATTTT. It specifies CASSGTGGTDTQYF.

This chain links TRBV21-1 with TRBJ1-4; the D call of TRBD1 is as the table states it, not checked on the DNA. TRBV21-1 represents a pseudogene. CDR3 length: 15 residues. This CDR3 is CASSLDRATNEKLFF. The DNA of the CDR3 is TGTGCCAGCAGCCTCGACAGAGCAACTAATGAAAAACTGTTTTTT.

The CDR3 loop is CASNPTGANEKLFF. CDR3 DNA: TGTGCCAGCAACCCGACAGGGGCTAATGAAAAACTGTTTTTT. The chain recombines TRBV28 with TRBJ1-4, with 8 bases identical to TRBD1. The germline CDR1 and CDR2 sequences are MDHEN and SYDVKM. J gave up 3 bases and V 7 bases, and 4 bases lay outside the gene matches. The CDR3 consists of 14 residues.

V gene TRBV18 combines with J gene TRBJ1-6; the match to TRBD1 covers 7 bases. The ends lost 5 bases at V and 8 bases at J; junction bases unmatched: 3. CDR1 and CDR2 (germline): KGHSH, LQKENI. The CDR3 loop spans 13 amino acids. The CDR3 spells CASSGTEDSPLHF. The CDR3 DNA sequence: TGTGCCAGCTCAGGGACAGAAGATTCACCCCTCCACTTT.

CDR3 sequence (DNA): TGTGCCAGTACGGGGTACGGACCAGAAGCTTTCTTT. Its translation is CASTGYGPEAFF. The chain recombines TRBV19 with TRBJ1-1; the D is unclear. V lost 7 bases to trimming and J lost 8 bases, with 14 bases between them. Germline CDR1 LNHDA, CDR2 SQIVND (reference sequence). The CDR3 length is 12 residues.

This sequence joins TRBV28 and TRBJ1-4, with a weak D call TRBD1 (5 bases). The V end lost 7 bases, the J end lost 3 bases, and 12 bases lay between the germline ends. Germline V lookup: CDR1 MDHEN, CDR2 SYDVKM. The CDR3 spans 14 residues. The CDR3: CASTRGGPNEKLFF. The CDR3, as DNA: TGTGCCAGCACTAGGGGTGGACCTAATGAAAAACTGTTTTTT.